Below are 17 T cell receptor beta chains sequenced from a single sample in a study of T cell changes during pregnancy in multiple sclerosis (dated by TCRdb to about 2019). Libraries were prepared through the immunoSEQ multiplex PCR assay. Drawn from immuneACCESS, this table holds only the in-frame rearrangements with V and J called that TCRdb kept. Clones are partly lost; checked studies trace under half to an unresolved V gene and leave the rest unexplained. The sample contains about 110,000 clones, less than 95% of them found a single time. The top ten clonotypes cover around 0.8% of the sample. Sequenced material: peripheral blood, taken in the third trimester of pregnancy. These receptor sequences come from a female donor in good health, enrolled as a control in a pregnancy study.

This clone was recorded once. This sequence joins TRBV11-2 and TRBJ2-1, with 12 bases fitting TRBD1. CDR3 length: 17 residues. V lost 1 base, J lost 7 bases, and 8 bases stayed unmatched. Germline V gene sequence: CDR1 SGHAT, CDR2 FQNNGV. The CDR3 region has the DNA TGTGCCAGCAGCTTAGTTCGGGGACAGGGGGCATGGAATGAGCAGTTCTTC. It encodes CASSLVRGQGAWNEQFF.

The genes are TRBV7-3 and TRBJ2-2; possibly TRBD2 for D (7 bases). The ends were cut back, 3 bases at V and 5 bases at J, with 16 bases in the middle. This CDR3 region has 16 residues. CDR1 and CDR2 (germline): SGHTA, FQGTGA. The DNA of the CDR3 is TGTGCCAGCAGCTTCCCTGGGGGGGCACGTACCGGGGAGCTGTTTTTT. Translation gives CASSFPGGARTGELFF.

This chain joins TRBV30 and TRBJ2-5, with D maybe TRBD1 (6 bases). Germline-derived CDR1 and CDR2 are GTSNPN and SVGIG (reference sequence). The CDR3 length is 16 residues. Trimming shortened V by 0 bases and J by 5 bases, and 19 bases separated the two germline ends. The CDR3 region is CAWSVIGQGRWETQYF. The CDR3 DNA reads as TGTGCCTGGAGTGTAATCGGCCAGGGGAGATGGGAGACCCAGTACTTC.

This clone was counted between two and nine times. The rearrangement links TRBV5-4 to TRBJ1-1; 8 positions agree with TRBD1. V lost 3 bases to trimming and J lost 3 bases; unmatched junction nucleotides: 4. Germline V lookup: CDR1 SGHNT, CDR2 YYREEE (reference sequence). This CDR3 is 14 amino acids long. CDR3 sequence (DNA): TGTGCCAGCAGCTCGACAGGGGCCGACACTGAAGCTTTCTTT. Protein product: CASSSTGADTEAFF.

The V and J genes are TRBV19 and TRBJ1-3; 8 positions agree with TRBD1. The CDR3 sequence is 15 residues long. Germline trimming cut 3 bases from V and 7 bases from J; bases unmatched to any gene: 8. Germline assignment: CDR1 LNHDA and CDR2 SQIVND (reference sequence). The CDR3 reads CASSIVGQGSNTIYF. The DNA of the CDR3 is TGTGCCAGTAGTATCGTCGGACAGGGTTCGAACACCATATATTTT.

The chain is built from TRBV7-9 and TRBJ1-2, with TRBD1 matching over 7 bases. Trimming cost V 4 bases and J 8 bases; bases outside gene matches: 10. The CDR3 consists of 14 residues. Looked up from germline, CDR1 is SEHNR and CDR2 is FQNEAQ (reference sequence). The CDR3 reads CASSSFDRARGYTF. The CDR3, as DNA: TGTGCCAGCAGCTCATTCGACAGGGCGCGCGGCTACACCTTC.

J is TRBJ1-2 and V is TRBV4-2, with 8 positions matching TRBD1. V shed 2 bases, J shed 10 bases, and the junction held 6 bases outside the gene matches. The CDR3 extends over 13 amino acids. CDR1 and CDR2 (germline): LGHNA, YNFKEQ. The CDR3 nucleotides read TGTGCCAGCAGCCAAACGACAGGGGCAGACTACACCTTC. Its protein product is CASSQTTGADYTF.

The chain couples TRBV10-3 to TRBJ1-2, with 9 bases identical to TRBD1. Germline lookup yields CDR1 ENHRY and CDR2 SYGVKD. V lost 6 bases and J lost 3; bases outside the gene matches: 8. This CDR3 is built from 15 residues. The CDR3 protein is CAISSQGANDYGYTF. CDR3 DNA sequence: TGTGCCATCAGCTCACAGGGGGCGAACGACTATGGCTACACCTTC.

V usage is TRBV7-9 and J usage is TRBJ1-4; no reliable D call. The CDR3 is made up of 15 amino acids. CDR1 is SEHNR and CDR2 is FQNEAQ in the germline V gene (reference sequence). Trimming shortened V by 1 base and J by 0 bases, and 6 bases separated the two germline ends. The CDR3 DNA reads TGTGCCAGCAGCTTAGGAGAGACAACTAATGAAAAACTGTTTTTT. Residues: CASSLGETTNEKLFF. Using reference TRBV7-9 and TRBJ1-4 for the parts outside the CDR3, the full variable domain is DTGVSQNPRHKITKRGQNVTFRCDPISEHNRLYWYRQTLGQGPEFLTYFQNEAQLEKSRLLSDRFSAERPKGSFSTLEIQRTEQGDSAMYLCASSLGETTNEKLFFGSGTQLSVL.

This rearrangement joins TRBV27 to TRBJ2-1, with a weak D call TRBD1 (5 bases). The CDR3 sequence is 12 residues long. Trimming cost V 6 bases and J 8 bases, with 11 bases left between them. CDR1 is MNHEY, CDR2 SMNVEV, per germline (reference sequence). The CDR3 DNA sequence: TGTGCCAGCAGCCAGGGTTACCATGAGCAGTTCTTC. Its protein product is CASSQGYHEQFF.

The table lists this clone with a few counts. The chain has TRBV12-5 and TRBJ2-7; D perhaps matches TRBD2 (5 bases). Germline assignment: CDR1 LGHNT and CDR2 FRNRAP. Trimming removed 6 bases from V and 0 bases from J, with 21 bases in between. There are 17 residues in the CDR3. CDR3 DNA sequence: TGTGCTAGTGGGTTATCCCTAGGACTCCTGAGCTCCTACGAGCAGTACTTC. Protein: CASGLSLGLLSSYEQYF. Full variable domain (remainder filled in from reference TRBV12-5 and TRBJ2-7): DARVTQTPRHKVTEMGQEVTMRCQPILGHNTVFWYRQTMMQGLELLAYFRNRAPLDDSGMPKDRFSAEMPDATLATLKIQPSEPRDSAVYFCASGLSLGLLSSYEQYFGPGTRLTVT.

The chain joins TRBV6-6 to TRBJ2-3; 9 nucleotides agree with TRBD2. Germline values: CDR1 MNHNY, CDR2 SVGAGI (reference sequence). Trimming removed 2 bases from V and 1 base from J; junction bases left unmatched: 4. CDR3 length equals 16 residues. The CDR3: CASSYPQRGGTDTQYF. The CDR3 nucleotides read TGTGCCAGCAGTTACCCGCAGCGGGGGGGCACAGATACGCAGTATTTT.

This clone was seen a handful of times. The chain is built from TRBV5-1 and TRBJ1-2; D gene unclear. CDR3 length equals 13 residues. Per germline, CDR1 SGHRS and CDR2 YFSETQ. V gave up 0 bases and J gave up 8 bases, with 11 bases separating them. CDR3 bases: TGCGCCAGCAGCTTGGCGGGTGATTCGGGCTACACCTTC. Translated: CASSLAGDSGYTF. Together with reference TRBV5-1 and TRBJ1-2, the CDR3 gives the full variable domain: KAGVTQTPRYLIKTRGQQVTLSCSPISGHRSVSWYQQTPGQGLQFLFEYFSETQRNKGNFPGRFSGRQFSNSRSEMNVSTLELGDSALYLCASSLAGDSGYTFGSGTRLTVV.

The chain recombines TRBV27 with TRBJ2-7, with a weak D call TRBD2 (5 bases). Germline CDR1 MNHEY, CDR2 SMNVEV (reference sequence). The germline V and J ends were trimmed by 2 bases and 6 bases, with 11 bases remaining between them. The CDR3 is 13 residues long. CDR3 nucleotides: TGTGCCAGCAGTTTAGGGAGAGCATCCGAGCAGTACTTC. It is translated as CASSLGRASEQYF.

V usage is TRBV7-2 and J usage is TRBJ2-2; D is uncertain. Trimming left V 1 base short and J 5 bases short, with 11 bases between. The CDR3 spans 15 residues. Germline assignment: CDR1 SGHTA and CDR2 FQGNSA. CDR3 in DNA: TGTGCCAGCAGCTTAGTCCTAGGCGGTACCGGGGAGCTGTTTTTT. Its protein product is CASSLVLGGTGELFF.

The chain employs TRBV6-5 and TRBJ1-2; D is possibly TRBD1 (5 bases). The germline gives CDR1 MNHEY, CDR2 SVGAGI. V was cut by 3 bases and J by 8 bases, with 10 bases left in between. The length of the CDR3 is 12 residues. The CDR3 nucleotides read TGTGCCAGCAGTTATGGCGGGGGAGGCTACACCTTC. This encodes CASSYGGGGYTF.

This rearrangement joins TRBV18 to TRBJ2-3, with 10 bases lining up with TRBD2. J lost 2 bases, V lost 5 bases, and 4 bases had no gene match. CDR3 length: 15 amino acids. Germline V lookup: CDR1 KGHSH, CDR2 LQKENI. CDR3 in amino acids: CASSTGLAATDTQYF. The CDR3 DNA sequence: TGTGCCAGCTCAACAGGACTAGCGGCCACAGATACGCAGTATTTT.